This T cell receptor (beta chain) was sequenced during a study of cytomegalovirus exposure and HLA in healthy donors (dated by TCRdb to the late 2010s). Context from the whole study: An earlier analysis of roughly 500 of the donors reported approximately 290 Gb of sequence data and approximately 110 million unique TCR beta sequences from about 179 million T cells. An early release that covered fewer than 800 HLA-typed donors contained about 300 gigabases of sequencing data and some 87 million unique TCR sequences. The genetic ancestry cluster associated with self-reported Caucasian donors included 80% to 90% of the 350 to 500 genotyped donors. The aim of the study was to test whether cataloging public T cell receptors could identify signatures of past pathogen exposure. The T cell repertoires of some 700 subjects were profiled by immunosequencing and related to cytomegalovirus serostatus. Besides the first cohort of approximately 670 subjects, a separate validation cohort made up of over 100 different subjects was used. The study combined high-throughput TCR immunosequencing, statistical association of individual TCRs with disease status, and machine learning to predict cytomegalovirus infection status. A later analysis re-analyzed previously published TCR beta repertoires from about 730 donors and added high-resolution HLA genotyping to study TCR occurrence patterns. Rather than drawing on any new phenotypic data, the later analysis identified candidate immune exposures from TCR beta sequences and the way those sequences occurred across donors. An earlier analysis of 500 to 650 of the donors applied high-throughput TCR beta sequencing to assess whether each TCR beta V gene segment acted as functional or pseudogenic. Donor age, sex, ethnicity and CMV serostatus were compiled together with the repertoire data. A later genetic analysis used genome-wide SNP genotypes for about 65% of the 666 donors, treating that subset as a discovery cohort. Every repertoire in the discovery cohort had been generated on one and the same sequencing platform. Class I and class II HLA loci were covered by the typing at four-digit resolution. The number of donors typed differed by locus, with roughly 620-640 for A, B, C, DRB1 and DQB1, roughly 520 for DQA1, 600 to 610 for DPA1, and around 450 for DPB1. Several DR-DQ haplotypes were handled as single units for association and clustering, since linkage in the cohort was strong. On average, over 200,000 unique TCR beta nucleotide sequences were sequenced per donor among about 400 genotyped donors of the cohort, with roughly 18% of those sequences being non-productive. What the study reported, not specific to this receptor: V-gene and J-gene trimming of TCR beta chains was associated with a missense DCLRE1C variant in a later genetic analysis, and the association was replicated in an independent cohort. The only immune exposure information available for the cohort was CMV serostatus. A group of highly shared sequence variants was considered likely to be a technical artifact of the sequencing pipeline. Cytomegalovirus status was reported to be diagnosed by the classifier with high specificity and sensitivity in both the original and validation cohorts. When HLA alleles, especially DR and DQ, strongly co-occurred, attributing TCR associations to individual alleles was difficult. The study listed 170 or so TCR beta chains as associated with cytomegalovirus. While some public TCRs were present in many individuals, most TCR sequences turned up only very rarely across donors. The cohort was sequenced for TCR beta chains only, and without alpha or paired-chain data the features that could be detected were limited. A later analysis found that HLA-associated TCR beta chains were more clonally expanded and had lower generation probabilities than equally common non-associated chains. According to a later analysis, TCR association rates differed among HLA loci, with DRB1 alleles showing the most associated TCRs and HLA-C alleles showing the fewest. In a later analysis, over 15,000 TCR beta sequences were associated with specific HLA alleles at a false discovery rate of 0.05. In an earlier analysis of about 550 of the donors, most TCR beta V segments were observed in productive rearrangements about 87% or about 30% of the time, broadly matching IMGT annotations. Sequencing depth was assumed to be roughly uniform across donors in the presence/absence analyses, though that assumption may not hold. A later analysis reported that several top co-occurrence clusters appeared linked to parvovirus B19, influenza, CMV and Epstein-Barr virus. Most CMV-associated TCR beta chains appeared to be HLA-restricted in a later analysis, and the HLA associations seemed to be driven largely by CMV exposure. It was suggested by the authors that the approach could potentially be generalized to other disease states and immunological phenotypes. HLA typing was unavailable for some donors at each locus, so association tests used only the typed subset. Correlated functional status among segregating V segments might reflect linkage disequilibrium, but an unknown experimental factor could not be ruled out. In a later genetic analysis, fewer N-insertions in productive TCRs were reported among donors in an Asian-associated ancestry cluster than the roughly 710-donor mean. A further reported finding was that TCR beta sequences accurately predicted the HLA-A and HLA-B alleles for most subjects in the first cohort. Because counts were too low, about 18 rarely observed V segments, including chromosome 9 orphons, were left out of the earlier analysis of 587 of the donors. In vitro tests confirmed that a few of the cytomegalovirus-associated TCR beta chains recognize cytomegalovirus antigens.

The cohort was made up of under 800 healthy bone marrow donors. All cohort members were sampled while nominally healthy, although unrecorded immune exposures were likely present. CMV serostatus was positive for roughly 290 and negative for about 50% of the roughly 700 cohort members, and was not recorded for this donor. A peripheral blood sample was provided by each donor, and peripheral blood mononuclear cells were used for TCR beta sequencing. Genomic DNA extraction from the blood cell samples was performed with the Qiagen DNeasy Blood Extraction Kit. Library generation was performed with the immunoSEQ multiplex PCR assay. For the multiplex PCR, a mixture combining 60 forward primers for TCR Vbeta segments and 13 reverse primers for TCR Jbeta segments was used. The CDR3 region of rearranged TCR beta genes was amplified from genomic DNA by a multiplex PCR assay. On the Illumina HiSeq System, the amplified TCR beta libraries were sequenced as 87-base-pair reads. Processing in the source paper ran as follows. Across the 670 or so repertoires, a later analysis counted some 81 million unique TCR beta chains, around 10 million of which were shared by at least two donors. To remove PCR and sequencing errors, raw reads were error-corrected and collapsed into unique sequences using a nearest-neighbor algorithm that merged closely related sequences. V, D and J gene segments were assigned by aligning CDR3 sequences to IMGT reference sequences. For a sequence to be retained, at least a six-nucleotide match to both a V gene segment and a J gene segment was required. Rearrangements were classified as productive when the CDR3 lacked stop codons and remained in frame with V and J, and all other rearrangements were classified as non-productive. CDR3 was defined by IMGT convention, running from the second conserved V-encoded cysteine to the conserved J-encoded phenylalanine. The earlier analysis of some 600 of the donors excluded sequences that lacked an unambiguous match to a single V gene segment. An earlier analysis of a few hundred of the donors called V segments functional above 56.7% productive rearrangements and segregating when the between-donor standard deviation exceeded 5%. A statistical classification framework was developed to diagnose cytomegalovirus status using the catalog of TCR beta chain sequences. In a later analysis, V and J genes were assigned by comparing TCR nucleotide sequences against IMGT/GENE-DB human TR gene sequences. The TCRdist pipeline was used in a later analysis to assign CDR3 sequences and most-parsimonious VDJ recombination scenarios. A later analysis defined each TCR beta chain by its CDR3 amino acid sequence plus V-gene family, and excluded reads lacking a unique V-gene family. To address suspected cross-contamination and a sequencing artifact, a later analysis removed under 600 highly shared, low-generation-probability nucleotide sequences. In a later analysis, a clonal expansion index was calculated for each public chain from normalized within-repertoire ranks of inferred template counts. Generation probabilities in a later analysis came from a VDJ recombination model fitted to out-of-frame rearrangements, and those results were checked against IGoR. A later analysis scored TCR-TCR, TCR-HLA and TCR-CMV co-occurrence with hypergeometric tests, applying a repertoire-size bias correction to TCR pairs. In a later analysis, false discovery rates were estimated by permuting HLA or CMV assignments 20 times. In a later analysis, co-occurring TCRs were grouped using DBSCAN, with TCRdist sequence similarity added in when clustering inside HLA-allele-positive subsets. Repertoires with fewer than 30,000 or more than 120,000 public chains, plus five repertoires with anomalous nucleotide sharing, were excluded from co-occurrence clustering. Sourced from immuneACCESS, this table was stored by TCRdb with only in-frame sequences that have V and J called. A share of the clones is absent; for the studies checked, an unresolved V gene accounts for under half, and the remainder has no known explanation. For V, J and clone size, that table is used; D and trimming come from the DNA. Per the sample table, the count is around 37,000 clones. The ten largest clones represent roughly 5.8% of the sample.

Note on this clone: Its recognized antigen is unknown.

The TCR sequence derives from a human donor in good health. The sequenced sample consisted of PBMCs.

In nucleotide form, the sequence is TGCAGCGTCGGCGACAGGGCCACCAGCTCTGGGGCCAACGTCCTGACTTTC. Translated, this is CSVGDRATSSGANVLTF. The chain joins TRBV29-1 to TRBJ2-6, with 7 bases aligning to TRBD1. Trimming takes 6 bases off V and 0 bases off J; junction bases not matched to a gene: 11. From the germline V gene, CDR1 is SQVTM and CDR2 is ANQGSEA. There are 17 amino acids in the CDR3, from cysteine to phenylalanine inclusive. Of the read, only the CDR3 DNA is kept; its 51 bases are in frame from base 1.